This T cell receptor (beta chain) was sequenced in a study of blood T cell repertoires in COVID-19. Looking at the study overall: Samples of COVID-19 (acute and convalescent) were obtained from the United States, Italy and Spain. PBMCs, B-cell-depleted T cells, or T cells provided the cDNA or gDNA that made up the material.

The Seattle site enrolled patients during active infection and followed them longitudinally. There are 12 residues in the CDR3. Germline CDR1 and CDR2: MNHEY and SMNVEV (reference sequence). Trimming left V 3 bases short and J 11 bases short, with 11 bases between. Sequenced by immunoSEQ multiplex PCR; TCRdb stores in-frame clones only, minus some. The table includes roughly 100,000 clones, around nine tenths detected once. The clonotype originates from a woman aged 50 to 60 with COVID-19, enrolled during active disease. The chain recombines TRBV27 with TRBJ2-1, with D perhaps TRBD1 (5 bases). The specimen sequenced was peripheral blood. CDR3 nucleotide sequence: TGTGCCAGCAGTTTTATTGGGGCTCAGCAGTTCTTC. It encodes CASSFIGAQQFF.